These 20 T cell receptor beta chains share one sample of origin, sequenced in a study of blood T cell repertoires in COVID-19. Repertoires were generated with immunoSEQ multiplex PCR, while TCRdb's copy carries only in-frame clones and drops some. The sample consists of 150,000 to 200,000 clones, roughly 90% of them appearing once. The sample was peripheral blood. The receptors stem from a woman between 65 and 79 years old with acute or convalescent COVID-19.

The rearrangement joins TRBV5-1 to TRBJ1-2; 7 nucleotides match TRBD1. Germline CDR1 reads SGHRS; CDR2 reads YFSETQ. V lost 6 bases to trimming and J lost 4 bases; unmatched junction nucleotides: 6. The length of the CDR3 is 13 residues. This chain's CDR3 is CASTWDSSYGYTF. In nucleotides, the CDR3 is TGCGCCAGCACGTGGGACAGTTCCTATGGCTACACCTTC.

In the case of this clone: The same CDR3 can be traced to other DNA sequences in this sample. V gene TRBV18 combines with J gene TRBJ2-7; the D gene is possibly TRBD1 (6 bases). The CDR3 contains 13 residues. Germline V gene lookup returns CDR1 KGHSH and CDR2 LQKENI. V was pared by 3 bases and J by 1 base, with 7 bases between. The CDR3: CASSPDRSYEQYF. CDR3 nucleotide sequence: TGTGCCAGCTCACCTGACAGGTCCTACGAGCAGTACTTC.

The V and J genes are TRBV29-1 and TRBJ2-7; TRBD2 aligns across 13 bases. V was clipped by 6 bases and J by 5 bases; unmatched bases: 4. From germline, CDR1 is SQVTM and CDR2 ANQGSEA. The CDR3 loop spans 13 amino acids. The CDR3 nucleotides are TGCAGCGTGGGGACTAGCGGGGTCCACGAGCAGTACTTC. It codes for CSVGTSGVHEQYF.

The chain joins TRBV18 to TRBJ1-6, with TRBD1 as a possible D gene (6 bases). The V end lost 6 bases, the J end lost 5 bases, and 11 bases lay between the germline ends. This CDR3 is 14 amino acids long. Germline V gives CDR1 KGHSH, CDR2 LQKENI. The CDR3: CASSQQGDNSPLHF. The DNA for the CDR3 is TGTGCCAGCTCCCAACAGGGTGATAATTCACCCCTCCACTTT.

The CDR3 reads CASSQELAANTGELFF. The CDR3, as DNA: TGCGCCAGCAGCCAAGAGCTAGCGGCGAACACCGGGGAGCTGTTTTTT. This chain joins TRBV4-1 and TRBJ2-2; 7 bases line up with TRBD2. The V gene's germline CDR1 is MGHRA and CDR2 YSYEKL. There are 16 residues in the CDR3. V was clipped by 0 bases and J by 0 bases; unmatched bases: 1.

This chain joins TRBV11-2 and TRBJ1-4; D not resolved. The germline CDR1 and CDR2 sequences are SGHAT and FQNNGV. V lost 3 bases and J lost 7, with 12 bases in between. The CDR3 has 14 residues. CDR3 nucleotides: TGTGCCAGCAGCTTTGGCACATCGGGTGAAAAACTGTTTTTT. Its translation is CASSFGTSGEKLFF.

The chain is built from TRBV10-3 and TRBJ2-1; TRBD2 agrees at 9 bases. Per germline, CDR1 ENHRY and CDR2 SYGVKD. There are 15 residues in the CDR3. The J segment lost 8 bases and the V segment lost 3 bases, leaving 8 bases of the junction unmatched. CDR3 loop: CAISEGGLAFDEQFF. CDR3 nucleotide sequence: TGTGCCATCAGTGAAGGAGGACTAGCGTTCGATGAGCAGTTCTTC.

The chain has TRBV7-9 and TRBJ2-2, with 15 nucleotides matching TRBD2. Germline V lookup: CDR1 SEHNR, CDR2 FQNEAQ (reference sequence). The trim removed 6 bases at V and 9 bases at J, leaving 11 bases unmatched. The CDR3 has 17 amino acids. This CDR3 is CASSWGLAGGTFRELFF. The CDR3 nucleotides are TGTGCCAGCAGTTGGGGACTAGCGGGGGGCACTTTCCGGGAGCTGTTTTTT. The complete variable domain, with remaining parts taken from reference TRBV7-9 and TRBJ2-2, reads DTGVSQNPRHKITKRGQNVTFRCDPISEHNRLYWYRQTLGQGPEFLTYFQNEAQLEKSRLLSDRFSAERPKGSFSTLEIQRTEQGDSAMYLCASSWGLAGGTFRELFFGEGSRLTVL.

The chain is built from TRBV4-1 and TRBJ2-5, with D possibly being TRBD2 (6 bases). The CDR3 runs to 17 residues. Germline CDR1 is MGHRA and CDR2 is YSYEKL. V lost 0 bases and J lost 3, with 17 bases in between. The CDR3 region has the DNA TGCGCCAGCAGCCAAGATCCCCCGGGAGATTTAGAAGAGACCCAGTACTTC. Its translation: CASSQDPPGDLEETQYF.

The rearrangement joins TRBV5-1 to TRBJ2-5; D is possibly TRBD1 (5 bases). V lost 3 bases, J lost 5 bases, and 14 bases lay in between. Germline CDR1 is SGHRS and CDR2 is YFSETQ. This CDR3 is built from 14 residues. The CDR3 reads CASSSHGSGETQYF. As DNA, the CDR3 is TGCGCCAGCAGCTCCCACGGGTCAGGGGAGACCCAGTACTTC. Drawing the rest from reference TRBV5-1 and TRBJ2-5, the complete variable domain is KAGVTQTPRYLIKTRGQQVTLSCSPISGHRSVSWYQQTPGQGLQFLFEYFSETQRNKGNFPGRFSGRQFSNSRSEMNVSTLELGDSALYLCASSSHGSGETQYFGPGTRLLVL.

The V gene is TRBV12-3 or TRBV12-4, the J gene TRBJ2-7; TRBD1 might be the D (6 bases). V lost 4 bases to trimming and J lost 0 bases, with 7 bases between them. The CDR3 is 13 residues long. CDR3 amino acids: CASSSQGSYEQYF. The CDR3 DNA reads TGTGCCAGCAGTTCACAGGGCTCCTACGAGCAGTACTTC.

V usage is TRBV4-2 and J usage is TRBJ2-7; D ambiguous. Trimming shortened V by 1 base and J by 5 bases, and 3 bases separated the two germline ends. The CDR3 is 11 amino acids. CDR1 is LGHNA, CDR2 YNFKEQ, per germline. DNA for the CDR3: TGTGCCAGCAGCCAAGGGCACGAGCAGTACTTC. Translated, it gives CASSQGHEQYF.

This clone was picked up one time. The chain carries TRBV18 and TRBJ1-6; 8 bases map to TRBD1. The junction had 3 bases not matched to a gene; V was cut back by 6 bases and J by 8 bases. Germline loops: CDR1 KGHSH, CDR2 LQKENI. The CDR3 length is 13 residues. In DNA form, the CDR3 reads TGTGCCAGCTCTAAGGGACAGGATTCACCCCTCCACTTT. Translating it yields CASSKGQDSPLHF.

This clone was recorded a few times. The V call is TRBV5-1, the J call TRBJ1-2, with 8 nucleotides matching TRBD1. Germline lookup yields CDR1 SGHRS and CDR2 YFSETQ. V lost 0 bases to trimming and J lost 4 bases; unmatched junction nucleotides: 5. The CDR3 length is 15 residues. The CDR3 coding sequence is TGCGCCAGCAGCTTGGGGACAGGGTATAGCTATGGCTACACCTTC. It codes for CASSLGTGYSYGYTF.

The CDR3 sequence is CASSLSGQGDSPLHF. For the CDR3, the DNA is TGCGCCAGCAGCTTGAGCGGACAGGGAGATTCACCCCTCCACTTT. The V call is TRBV5-1, the J call TRBJ1-6, with 8 bases lining up with TRBD1. CDR3 size: 15 residues. Germline V lookup: CDR1 SGHRS, CDR2 YFSETQ. The junction had 5 bases not matched to a gene; V was cut back by 1 base and J by 8 bases.

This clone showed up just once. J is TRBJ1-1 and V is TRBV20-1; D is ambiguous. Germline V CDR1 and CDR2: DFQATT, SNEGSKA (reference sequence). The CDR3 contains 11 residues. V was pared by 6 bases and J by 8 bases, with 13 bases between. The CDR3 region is CSANLAEEAFF. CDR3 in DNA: TGCAGTGCCAACTTGGCGGAAGAAGCTTTCTTT.

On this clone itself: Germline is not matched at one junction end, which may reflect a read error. In nucleotides, the CDR3 is TGTGCTAGCAGCTTACTACCCAGCGGGGCAATTACCGGGGAGCTGTTTTTT. It codes for CASSLLPSGAITGELFF. V usage is TRBV7-7 and J usage is TRBJ2-2; 7 bases align to TRBD2. There are 17 residues in the CDR3. Germline V gene lookup returns CDR1 SSHAT and CDR2 FNYEAQ (reference sequence). Complete variable domain (other parts from reference TRBV7-7 and TRBJ2-2): GAGVSQSPRYKVTKRGQDVTLRCDPISSHATLYWYQQALGQGPEFLTYFNYEAQPDKSGLPSDRFSAERPEGSISTLTIQRTEQRDSAMYRCASSLLPSGAITGELFFGEGSRLTVL.

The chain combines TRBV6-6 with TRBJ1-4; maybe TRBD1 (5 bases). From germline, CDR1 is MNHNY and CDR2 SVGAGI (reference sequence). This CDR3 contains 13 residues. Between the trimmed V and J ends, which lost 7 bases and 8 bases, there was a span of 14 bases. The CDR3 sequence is CASNYGGREKLFF. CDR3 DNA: TGTGCCAGCAACTACGGGGGGAGAGAAAAACTGTTTTTT.

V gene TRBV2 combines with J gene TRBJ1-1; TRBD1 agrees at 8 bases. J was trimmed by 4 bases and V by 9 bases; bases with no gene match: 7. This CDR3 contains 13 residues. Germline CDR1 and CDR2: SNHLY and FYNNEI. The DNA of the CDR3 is TGTGCCAGTCAGGGGGCCGCAGGCACTGAAGCTTTCTTT. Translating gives CASQGAAGTEAFF.

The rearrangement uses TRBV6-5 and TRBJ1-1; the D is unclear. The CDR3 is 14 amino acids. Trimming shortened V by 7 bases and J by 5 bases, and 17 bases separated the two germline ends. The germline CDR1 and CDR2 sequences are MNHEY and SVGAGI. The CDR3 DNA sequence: TGTGCCAGCACCTCGAGAGAGGGCAGGACTGAAGCTTTCTTT. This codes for CASTSREGRTEAFF.